This passage covers 4 T cell receptor beta chains from one sample sequenced in a study of T cell responses to AZD1222 COVID-19 vaccine. Generated by immunoSEQ multiplex PCR, the TCRdb table keeps only in-frame clones and is missing some. This table has 150,000 or so clones, approximately 88% appearing once. Sequencing was performed on peripheral blood, taken on day 0 of MenACWY control vaccination. The receptor set was obtained from an adult in good health.

This chain joins TRBV4-3 and TRBJ1-3; D ambiguous. With 3 bases removed from V and 4 bases from J, the gap between germline ends came to 4 bases. CDR1 is LGHNA and CDR2 is YSLEER in the germline V gene. The CDR3 is made up of 12 amino acids. The CDR3 nucleotides read TGCGCCAGCAGCCAGACCGGAAACACCATATATTTT. Translated, it gives CASSQTGNTIYF.

The DNA of the CDR3 is TGTGCCAGCAGCTACGTCCGGGTCTCTCTCCACTTT. Its translation is CASSYVRVSLHF. The J gene is TRBJ1-6, the V gene TRBV5-8, with unresolved D. Germline V gene lookup returns CDR1 SGHTS and CDR2 YDEGEE. The V gene lost 3 bases and the J gene lost 16 bases, with 14 bases spanning the gap. The length of the CDR3 is 12 residues. The variable domain in full, completed from reference TRBV5-8 and TRBJ1-6, reads EAGVTQSPTHLIKTRGQQATLRCSPISGHTSVYWYQQALGLGLQFLLWYDEGEERNRGNFPPRFSGRQFPNYSSELNVNALELEDSALYLCASSYVRVSLHFGNGTRLTVT.

The genes are TRBV6-5 and TRBJ2-7; D is perhaps TRBD1 (5 bases). Trimming pared 2 bases from V and 8 bases from J, leaving 13 bases between. The CDR3 contains 13 residues. CDR1 and CDR2 from the germline V gene are MNHEY and SVGAGI. The CDR3 reads CASSYNQGAQQYF. CDR3 in DNA: TGTGCCAGCAGTTACAATCAGGGTGCGCAGCAGTACTTC.

The chain has TRBV10-3 and TRBJ1-2, with D possibly matching TRBD1 (5 bases). V lost 6 bases and J lost 4, with 15 bases in between. CDR1 is ENHRY and CDR2 is SYGVKD in the germline V gene. This CDR3 has 14 amino acids. The CDR3 region has the DNA TGTGCCATCAGCCGAGAGGGACCGTCCTATGGCTACACCTTC. Its protein is CAISREGPSYGYTF.